The 26 T cell receptor beta chains below come from one sample, sequenced in a study of CD8 T cell repertoires and HIV-1 epitope variants. Data came from immunoSEQ multiplex PCR; TCRdb stores just in-frame clones and leaves some out. The sample yields roughly 5,700 clones, over 60% seen once. Their antigen targets remain unknown. The sequencing input was cultured CD8+ T cells derived from PBMCs. The source of these receptors is a male donor with HIV.

The chain has TRBV7-8 and TRBJ2-3; TRBD2 matches 12 bases. The CDR3 is 18 amino acids. The germline gives CDR1 SGHVS, CDR2 FQNEAQ. Trimming cost V 5 bases and J 0 bases; bases outside gene matches: 9. The CDR3 loop reads CASSRDLAGGTSTDTQYF. CDR3 sequence (DNA): TGTGCCAGCAGCCGCGATCTAGCGGGAGGGACTAGCACAGATACGCAGTATTTT. Using reference TRBV7-8 and TRBJ2-3 for the parts outside the CDR3, the full variable domain is GAGVSQSPRYKVAKRGQDVALRCDPISGHVSLFWYQQALGQGPEFLTYFQNEAQLDKSGLPSDRFFAERPEGSVSTLKIQRTQQEDSAVYLCASSRDLAGGTSTDTQYFGPGTRLTVL.

The rearrangement links TRBV6-5 to TRBJ2-1, with a weak D call TRBD1 (6 bases). The germline CDR1 and CDR2 sequences are MNHEY and SVGAGI. CDR3 length equals 14 residues. V lost 7 bases to trimming and J lost 5 bases, with 15 bases between them. The CDR3 loop reads CASKDSSTDNEQFF. The CDR3 nucleotides are TGTGCCAGCAAGGACAGCTCTACGGACAATGAGCAGTTCTTC.

The rearrangement uses TRBV7-9 and TRBJ2-3, with unresolved D. V dropped 5 bases and J dropped 2 bases, with 8 bases sitting between them. CDR1 and CDR2 (germline): SEHNR, FQNEAQ (reference sequence). CDR3 length equals 13 residues. CDR3 protein: CASSPPSTDTQYF. As DNA, the CDR3 is TGTGCCAGCAGCCCACCGTCCACAGATACGCAGTATTTT.

By sample fraction, this clone is medium-sized. This chain joins TRBV11-3 and TRBJ1-1, with unresolved D. The CDR3 length is 13 residues. Trimming left V 5 bases short and J 4 bases short, with 11 bases between. The V gene's germline CDR1 is SGHNT and CDR2 YENEEA. CDR3 sequence: CASSDSVGTEAFF. CDR3 nucleotide sequence: TGTGCCAGCAGCGACTCTGTGGGCACTGAAGCTTTCTTT.

This sequence joins TRBV28 and TRBJ2-1, with 10 nucleotides matching TRBD2. The junction had 10 bases not matched to a gene; V was cut back by 5 bases and J by 9 bases. From germline, CDR1 is MDHEN and CDR2 SYDVKM. The CDR3 extends over 15 amino acids. The DNA of the CDR3 is TGTGCCAGCAGTCAACAGCGGGAGGGCCTGGGTGAGCAGTTCTTC. Its protein is CASSQQREGLGEQFF.

With respect to this clone: Other DNA sequences from this sample encode an identical CDR3 as well. The chain links TRBV27 to TRBJ1-2, with D maybe TRBD1 (5 bases). Between the trimmed V and J ends, which lost 2 bases and 3 bases, there was a span of 10 bases. The CDR3 extends over 14 amino acids. Germline V gene sequence: CDR1 MNHEY, CDR2 SMNVEV (reference sequence). The CDR3 coding sequence is TGTGCCAGCAGTTTACTTGGGGGATACTATGGCTACACCTTC. It specifies CASSLLGGYYGYTF.

This chain uses TRBV4-3 with TRBJ2-1, with 9 positions matching TRBD2. The germline gives CDR1 LGHNA, CDR2 YSLEER. This CDR3 comprises 16 residues. The ends lost 0 bases at V and 3 bases at J; junction bases unmatched: 3. CDR3 DNA: TGCGCCAGCAGCCAAGACACTAGCGGGCGCTACAATGAGCAGTTCTTC. This codes for CASSQDTSGRYNEQFF.

In its sample, this clone was seen a few times. The chain joins TRBV7-9 to TRBJ2-7; D is ambiguous. Trimming cost V 5 bases and J 3 bases, with 14 bases left between them. This CDR3 region has 14 residues. In germline, CDR1 is SEHNR, CDR2 FQNEAQ (reference sequence). CDR3 nucleotides: TGTGCCAGCAGCCCTATCGACGGATACTACGAGCAGTACTTC. Its protein is CASSPIDGYYEQYF.

V usage is TRBV13 and J usage is TRBJ1-1; D remains unclear. Trimming stripped 2 bases from V and 5 bases from J, with 9 bases between. The CDR3 has 13 residues. Germline CDR1 reads PRHDT; CDR2 reads FYEKMQ (reference sequence). The CDR3 coding sequence is TGTGCCAGCAGCTTATGGACGGGGACTGAAGCTTTCTTT. Translated, it gives CASSLWTGTEAFF.

This clone has a single count. The chain recombines TRBV6-4 with TRBJ2-1, with 7 bases aligning to TRBD2. Germline V gene data show CDR1 as MRHNA and CDR2 as SNTAGT. V was pared by 6 bases and J by 5 bases, with 7 bases of the junction left unmatched. The CDR3 is made up of 14 amino acids. The CDR3: CASRASGLNNEQFF. In nucleotides, the CDR3 is TGTGCCAGCAGAGCCTCGGGACTAAACAATGAGCAGTTCTTC.

The sample holds a few counts of this clone. The chain employs TRBV4-3 and TRBJ2-2; 9 bases are a match to TRBD2. V lost 3 bases, J lost 3 bases, and 5 bases stayed unmatched. Germline V gene data show CDR1 as LGHNA and CDR2 as YSLEER. The CDR3 spans 16 residues. The CDR3 bases are TGCGCCAGCAGCCACCCGACTAGCGGATACACCGGGGAGCTGTTTTTT. Its translation: CASSHPTSGYTGELFF.

This clone was recorded a few times. V is TRBV7-9 and J is TRBJ2-1; D possibly matches TRBD1 or TRBD2 (6 bases each). The CDR3 has 14 amino acids. V was trimmed by 1 base and J by 8 bases, leaving 12 bases between them. The germline V gene has CDR1 SEHNR and CDR2 FQNEAQ (reference sequence). The CDR3 nucleotides are TGTGCCAGCAGCTTAGTGGGGGCTAGCGATGAGCAGTTCTTC. This gives the protein CASSLVGASDEQFF.

The sample holds one count of this clone. The chain joins TRBV6-6 to TRBJ2-7; 10 bases line up with TRBD1. In germline, CDR1 is MNHNY, CDR2 SVGAGI (reference sequence). V lost 2 bases, J lost 6 bases, and 7 bases stayed unmatched. CDR3 length: 15 residues. The CDR3 DNA reads as TGTGCCAGCAGTTACGAAGGGACAGGGGAGATCGAGCAGTACTTC. Translated, it gives CASSYEGTGEIEQYF.

The chain has TRBV19 and TRBJ2-1; no definite D call. Germline assignment: CDR1 LNHDA and CDR2 SQIVND (reference sequence). This CDR3 is 15 amino acids long. Between the trimmed V and J ends, which lost 5 bases and 0 bases, there was a span of 11 bases. CDR3 loop: CASSEDQSSYNEQFF. The CDR3 coding sequence is TGTGCCAGTAGTGAGGACCAGAGCTCCTACAATGAGCAGTTCTTC.

The rearrangement links TRBV28 to TRBJ2-1; the D gene is possibly TRBD2 (6 bases). CDR3 length: 15 amino acids. V was pared by 3 bases and J by 5 bases, with 14 bases between. From germline, CDR1 is MDHEN and CDR2 SYDVKM. CDR3 nucleotide sequence: TGTGCCAGCAGTTTGGGGGAGGCCCAAAACAATGAGCAGTTCTTC. Protein: CASSLGEAQNNEQFF.

The V and J genes are TRBV15 and TRBJ2-7, with TRBD1 identical over 7 bases. The CDR3 consists of 14 residues. Trimming cost V 1 base and J 2 bases; bases outside gene matches: 2. Germline V gives CDR1 LNHNV, CDR2 YYDKDF (reference sequence). The CDR3 protein is CATSRVRGPYEQYF. Here the CDR3 DNA reads TGTGCCACCAGCAGAGTTAGGGGGCCCTACGAGCAGTACTTC.

J is TRBJ1-1 and V is TRBV10-3; a possible D gene is TRBD1 (5 bases). Trimming stripped 4 bases from V and 0 bases from J, with 9 bases between. This CDR3 has 14 amino acids. CDR1 ENHRY and CDR2 SYGVKD come from the germline V gene. The CDR3 loop reads CAISAGTMNTEAFF. DNA for the CDR3: TGTGCCATCAGTGCAGGGACCATGAACACTGAAGCTTTCTTT.

This chain connects TRBV6-1 to TRBJ1-5, with D tentatively TRBD1 (5 bases). Germline loops: CDR1 MNHNS, CDR2 SASEGT. There are 16 residues in the CDR3. V was shortened by 2 bases and J by 3 bases, with 14 bases between the two germline ends. CDR3 sequence reads: CASSEWGGNVNQPQHF. CDR3 in DNA: TGTGCCAGCAGTGAATGGGGCGGGAATGTCAATCAGCCCCAGCATTTT.

This clone was detected a few times. The rearrangement joins TRBV6-1 to TRBJ2-7; TRBD2 is a possible D gene (6 bases). The CDR3 consists of 13 residues. V lost 6 bases to trimming and J lost 5 bases, with 14 bases between them. Germline loops: CDR1 MNHNS, CDR2 SASEGT. CDR3 sequence: CASSAIGGNEQYF. CDR3 sequence (DNA): TGTGCCAGCAGCGCGATTGGGGGGAACGAGCAGTACTTC.

The J gene is TRBJ2-1, the V gene TRBV30, with TRBD2 matching 15 bases. Trimming at V came to 5 bases and at J to 9 bases, leaving 8 bases not matched to a gene. The germline V gene encodes CDR1 GTSNPN and CDR2 SVGIG (reference sequence). The length of the CDR3 is 15 residues. CDR3 bases: TGTGCCTGGTCCAGGACTAGCGGGGGGGTAAGTGAGCAGTTCTTC. Translated: CAWSRTSGGVSEQFF.

V and J are TRBV7-3 and TRBJ2-1; 7 bases line up with TRBD2. The CDR3 runs to 15 residues. The V gene end was trimmed by 5 bases and the J gene end by 2 bases; junction bases not matched to a gene: 6. Germline loops: CDR1 SGHTA, CDR2 FQGTGA. The CDR3 here is CASSPGGQTYNEQFF. The CDR3, as DNA: TGTGCCAGCAGCCCGGGGGGTCAGACCTACAATGAGCAGTTCTTC.

This clone occurred a few times. The gene calls are TRBV5-6 and TRBJ2-6; D is perhaps TRBD1 or TRBD2 (5 bases each). The CDR3 sequence is 19 residues long. Per germline, CDR1 SGHDT and CDR2 YYEEEE. V lost 0 bases and J 0 bases, leaving 16 bases between the germline ends. The CDR3 region is CASSLDFGAWASGANVLTF. For the CDR3, the DNA is TGTGCCAGCAGCTTGGATTTCGGGGCCTGGGCCTCTGGGGCCAACGTCCTGACTTTC.

The chain combines TRBV6-5 with TRBJ2-7; D gene unclear. Trimming left V 2 bases short and J 0 bases short, with 11 bases between. This CDR3 has 15 residues. From germline, CDR1 is MNHEY and CDR2 SVGAGI. The CDR3 DNA follows: TGTGCCAGCAGTTACCGAGGCGCGAGCTCCTACGAGCAGTACTTC. It yields the protein CASSYRGASSYEQYF.

This clone appeared a single time. V usage is TRBV28 and J usage is TRBJ2-7; no reliable D call. Trimming shortened V by 4 bases and J by 2 bases, and 15 bases separated the two germline ends. The CDR3 sequence is 15 residues long. Per the germline V gene, CDR1 is MDHEN and CDR2 is SYDVKM. For the CDR3, the DNA is TGTGCCAGCAGTTCCATGGTGGCAACAGCCTACGAGCAGTACTTC. Protein sequence: CASSSMVATAYEQYF. The variable domain in full, completed from reference TRBV28 and TRBJ2-7, reads DVKVTQSSRYLVKRTGEKVFLECVQDMDHENMFWYRQDPGLGLRLIYFSYDVKMKEKGDIPEGYSVSREKKERFSLILESASTNQTSMYLCASSSMVATAYEQYFGPGTRLTVT.

The rearrangement uses TRBV6-6 and TRBJ2-7; D possibly corresponds to TRBD1 (5 bases). The CDR3 totals 15 residues. Trimming removed 0 bases from V and 3 bases from J, with 12 bases in between. CDR1 is MNHNY, CDR2 SVGAGI, per germline (reference sequence). The CDR3, as DNA: TGTGCCAGCAGTTACTCGCCAGGGTTAGACTACGAGCAGTACTTC. It translates to CASSYSPGLDYEQYF.

The rearrangement joins TRBV13 to TRBJ2-3; 13 nucleotides align to TRBD2. There are 21 residues in the CDR3. The J segment lost 0 bases and the V segment lost 0 bases, leaving 12 bases of the junction unmatched. Germline values: CDR1 PRHDT, CDR2 FYEKMQ (reference sequence). The CDR3 DNA reads as TGTGCCAGCAGCTTAGGACCACTAGGGACTAGCGGGGAATCTAGCACAGATACGCAGTATTTT. Residues: CASSLGPLGTSGESSTDTQYF. The variable domain in full, completed from reference TRBV13 and TRBJ2-3, reads AAGVIQSPRHLIKEKRETATLKCYPIPRHDTVYWYQQGPGQDPQFLISFYEKMQSDKGSIPDRFSAQQFSDYHSELNMSSLELGDSALYFCASSLGPLGTSGESSTDTQYFGPGTRLTVL.